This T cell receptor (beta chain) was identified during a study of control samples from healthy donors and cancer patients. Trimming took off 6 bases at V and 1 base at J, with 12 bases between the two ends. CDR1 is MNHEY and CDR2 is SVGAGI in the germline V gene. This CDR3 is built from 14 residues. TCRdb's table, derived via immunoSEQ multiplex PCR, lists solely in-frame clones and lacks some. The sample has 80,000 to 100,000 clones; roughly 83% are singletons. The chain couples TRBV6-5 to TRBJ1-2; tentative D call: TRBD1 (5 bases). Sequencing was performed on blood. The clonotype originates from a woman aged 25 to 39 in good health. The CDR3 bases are TGTGCCAGCAGCCCACGGGACGGTAACTATGGCTACACCTTC. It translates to CASSPRDGNYGYTF.